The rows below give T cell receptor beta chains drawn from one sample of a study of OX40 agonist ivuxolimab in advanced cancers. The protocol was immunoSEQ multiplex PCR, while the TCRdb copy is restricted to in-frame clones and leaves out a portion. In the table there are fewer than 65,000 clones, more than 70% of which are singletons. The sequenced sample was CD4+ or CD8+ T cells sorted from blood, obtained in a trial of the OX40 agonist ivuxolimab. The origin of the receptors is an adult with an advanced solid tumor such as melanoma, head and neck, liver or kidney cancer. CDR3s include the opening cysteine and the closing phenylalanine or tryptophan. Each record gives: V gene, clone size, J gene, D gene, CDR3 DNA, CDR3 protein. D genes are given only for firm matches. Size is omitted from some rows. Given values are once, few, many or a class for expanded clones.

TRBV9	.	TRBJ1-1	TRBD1	TGTGCCAGCAGCGTGGACAGGGGGATGAACACTGAAGCTTTCTTT	CASSVDRGMNTEAFF
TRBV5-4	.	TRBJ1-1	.	TGTGCCAGCAGCTTGAAGGAACAGGGATCGGCCACTGAAGCTTTCTTT	CASSLKEQGSATEAFF
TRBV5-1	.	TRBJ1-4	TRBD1	TGTGCCAGCAGCCCCGGGACAGAAGAAAAACTGTTTTTT	CASSPGTEEKLFF
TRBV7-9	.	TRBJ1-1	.	TGTGCCAGCAGCCCAGATTCGACGAACACTGAAGCTTTCTTT	CASSPDSTNTEAFF
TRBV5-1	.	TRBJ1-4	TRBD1	TGCGCCAGCAGGCCCTTAAGGTCGGGACAGGGGAGTGAAAAACTGTTTTTT	CASRPLRSGQGSEKLFF
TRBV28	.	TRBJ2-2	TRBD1	TGTGCCAGCAGTTTACTCCCCGGGACAGGGGGCACCGGGGAGCTGTTTTTT	CASSLLPGTGGTGELFF
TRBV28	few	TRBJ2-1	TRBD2	TGTGCCAGCAGTTCAAACAAGCGGGAGGGCTCTAGGAGTGAGCAGTTCTTC	CASSSNKREGSRSEQFF
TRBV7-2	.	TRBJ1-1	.	TGTGCCAGCAGCCCCCCTTGGTCCATGAACACTGAAGCTTTCTTT	CASSPPWSMNTEAFF
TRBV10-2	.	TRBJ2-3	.	TGCGCCAGCAGTGGCCTTGGGGGCAGGACAGATACGCAGTATTTT	CASSGLGGRTDTQYF
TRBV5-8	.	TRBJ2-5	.	TGTGCCAGCAGCCTAGCACTTCGGGGGGCCCCAGAGACCCAGTACTTC	CASSLALRGAPETQYF
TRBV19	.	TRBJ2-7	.	TGTGCCAGTAGTATGAGGGGGGCCGCCTACGAGCAGTACTTC	CASSMRGAAYEQYF
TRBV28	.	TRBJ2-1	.	TGTGCCAGCAGTTTAGTCTACAATGAGCAGTTCTTC	CASSLVYNEQFF
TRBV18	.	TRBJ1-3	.	TGTGCCAGCTCACCGGGGGCGGGAAACACCATATATTTT	CASSPGAGNTIYF
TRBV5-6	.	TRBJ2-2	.	TGTGCCAGCAGCTGGGGTGAGATGGTGGGCCGGGAGCTGTTTTTT	CASSWGEMVGRELFF
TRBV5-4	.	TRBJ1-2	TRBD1	TGTGCCAGTCAACCGGACAGGGGGCCCTATGGCTACACCTTC	CASQPDRGPYGYTF
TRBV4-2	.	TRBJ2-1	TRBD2	TGTGCCAGCAGCTCCGCAGGGGGTAGCGGGGGGTCCTACAATGAGCAGTTCTTC	CASSSAGGSGGSYNEQFF
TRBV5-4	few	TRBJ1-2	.	TGTGCCAGCAGCTTGGCGGCTGGGGGCGGATATGGCTACACCTTC	CASSLAAGGGYGYTF
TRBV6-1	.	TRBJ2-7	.	TGTGCCAGCAGGTTCTCCGGGACGGCGGCCTACGAGCAGTACTTC	CASRFSGTAAYEQYF
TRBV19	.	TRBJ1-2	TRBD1	TGTGCCAGTAGTTTAACAGGGGGCCGGGTCTATGGCTACACCTTC	CASSLTGGRVYGYTF
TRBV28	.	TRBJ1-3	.	TGTGCCAGCAGCCTCGGGATCCTCTCTGGAAACACCATATATTTT	CASSLGILSGNTIYF
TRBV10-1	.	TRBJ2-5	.	TGCGCCAGCAGTGAGTCGGGGCTCCTGGAGACCCAGTACTTC	CASSESGLLETQYF
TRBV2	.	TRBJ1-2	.	TGTGCCAGCGGGGCGAATATATATGGCTACACCTTC	CASGANIYGYTF
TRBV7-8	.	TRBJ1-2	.	TGTGCCAGCAGCTTAAGGTGGGGGATGGCTACCTCTGGCTACACCTTC	CASSLRWGMATSGYTF
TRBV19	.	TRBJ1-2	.	TGTGCCAGTAGTAATCTGGACGCCGTACTAGGCTACACCTTC	CASSNLDAVLGYTF
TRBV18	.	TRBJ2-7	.	TGTGCCAGCTCACCACGGACACAGTACGAGCAGTACTTC	CASSPRTQYEQYF
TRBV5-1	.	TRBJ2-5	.	TGCGCCAGCAGCTTGCGGGACACACACCAAGAGACCCAGTACTTC	CASSLRDTHQETQYF
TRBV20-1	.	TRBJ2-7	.	TGCAGTGCTAGAAGGTCCTACGAGCAGTACTTC	CSARRSYEQYF
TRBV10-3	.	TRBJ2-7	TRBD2	TGTGCCATCAGTGAGGTGAGCGGGGGGGCCTACGAGCAGTACTTC	CAISEVSGGAYEQYF
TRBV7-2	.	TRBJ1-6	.	TGTGCCAGCAGCCCCAGCAGTAATTCACCCCTCCACTTT	CASSPSSNSPLHF
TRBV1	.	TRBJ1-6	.	TGCACCAGCAGCCAAGATCGGACAGTCCATTCACCCCTCCACTTT	CTSSQDRTVHSPLHF
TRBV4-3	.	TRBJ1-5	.	TGCGCCAGCAGCCAAGATTACAGGGTTAATCAGCCCCAGCATTTT	CASSQDYRVNQPQHF
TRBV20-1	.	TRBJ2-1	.	TGCAGTGTTGGGCATGAGCAGTTCTTC	CSVGHEQFF
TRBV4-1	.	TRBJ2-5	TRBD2	TGCGCCAGCAGCCGTCTAGCGGGGGGCACACAAGAGACCCAGTACTTC	CASSRLAGGTQETQYF
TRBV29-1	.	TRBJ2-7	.	TGCAGCTTCGGGGACGGCTCCTACGAGCAGTACTTC	CSFGDGSYEQYF
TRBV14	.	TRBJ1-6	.	TGTGCCAGCAGCCAAGATATAAGGAAATCACCCCTCCACTTT	CASSQDIRKSPLHF
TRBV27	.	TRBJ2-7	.	TGTGCCAGCAGCATTAGGGGGGGAGGATCCTACGAGCAGTACTTC	CASSIRGGGSYEQYF
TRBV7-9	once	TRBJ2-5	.	TGTGCCAGCCACCCCAGACATCGGAGGGAGGAGACCCAGTACTTC	CASHPRHRREETQYF
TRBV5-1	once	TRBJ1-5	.	TGCGCCAGCAGCTTGTCAGGGGACCATAGCAATCAGCCCCAGCATTTT	CASSLSGDHSNQPQHF
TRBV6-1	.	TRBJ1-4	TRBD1	TGTGCCAGCAGTGAAGAAGGGACAGGGGTGAGAAAACTGTTTTTT	CASSEEGTGVRKLFF
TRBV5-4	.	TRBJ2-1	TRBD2	TGTGCCAGCAGCTTGTTCCGACTAGCGGTTTACAATGAGCAGTTCTTC	CASSLFRLAVYNEQFF
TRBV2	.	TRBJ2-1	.	TGTGCCAGCAGTGAAGCGGGCGGCAATGAGCAGTTCTTC	CASSEAGGNEQFF
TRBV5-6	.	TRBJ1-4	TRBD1	TGTGCCAGCAGCTTGGTTGCCGGGACAGGGAATGAAAAACTGTTTTTT	CASSLVAGTGNEKLFF
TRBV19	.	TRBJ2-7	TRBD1	TGTGCCAGTAGTACGGGACAGAGGTCCTACGAGCAGTACTTC	CASSTGQRSYEQYF
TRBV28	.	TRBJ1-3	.	TGTGCCAGCAGTTCCACGAGAAACACCATATATTTT	CASSSTRNTIYF
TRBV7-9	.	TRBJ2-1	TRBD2	TGTGCCAGCAGCTCTAGCGGGAGGCCCAATGAGCAGTTCTTC	CASSSSGRPNEQFF
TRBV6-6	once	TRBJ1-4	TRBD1	TGTGCCAGCAGCCCACAGCATTACAGGGGAAATGAAAAACTGTTTTTT	CASSPQHYRGNEKLFF
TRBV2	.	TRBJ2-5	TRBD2	TGTGCCAGCAGTGTAGCGGGGACACGGGAGACCCAGTACTTC	CASSVAGTRETQYF
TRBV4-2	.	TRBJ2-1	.	TGTGCCAGCAGCCAAGATCCCGCTAGCTCTTACAATGAGCAGTTCTTC	CASSQDPASSYNEQFF
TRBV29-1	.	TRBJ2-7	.	TGCAGCGTTGGGGGAACCTACGAGCAGTACTTC	CSVGGTYEQYF
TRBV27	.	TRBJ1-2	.	TGTGCCAGCAGTTTAAAACGGACAGTGAAGGGCTACACCTTC	CASSLKRTVKGYTF
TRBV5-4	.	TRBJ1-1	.	TGTGCCAGCAGCTTGCCCCGAACGAACACTGAAGCTTTCTTT	CASSLPRTNTEAFF
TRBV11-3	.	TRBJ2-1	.	TGTGCCAGCAGCCGGGGACGCTACAATGAGCAGTTCTTC	CASSRGRYNEQFF
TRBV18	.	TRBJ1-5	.	TGTGCCAGCTCACCACCCGGGCAGTCTCGCAATCAGCCCCAGCATTTT	CASSPPGQSRNQPQHF
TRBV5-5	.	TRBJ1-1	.	TGTGCCAGCAGCCCGCGGGGCCTAGTGGGCACTGAAGCTTTCTTT	CASSPRGLVGTEAFF
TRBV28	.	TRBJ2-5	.	TGTGCCAGCAGTGGGGGGGGCAGAGGGGTGTCCCAGTACTTC	CASSGGGRGVSQYF